These 29 T cell receptor beta chains share one sample of origin, sequenced in a study of blood T cells in healthy people across ages. A second roughly 6 to 12 cycle PCR used barcoded and J-beta primers. Using its own MiXCR run on the 5' RACE reads, TCRdb lists one record per CDR3 protein. Among about 1,400,000 distinct CDR3 sequences listed, approximately 59% were seen once. The sequencing sample was made of blood. These receptors were collected from a man in his late teens or twenties in good health.

This clonotype was seen a handful of times. V usage is TRBV9 and J usage is TRBJ1-2; unclear D gene. V lost 2 bases to trimming and J lost 8 bases, with 19 bases between them. The CDR3 totals 15 residues. Per the germline V gene, CDR1 is SGDLS and CDR2 is YYNGEE. The CDR3 reads CASSVYDPPLDGYTF. CDR3 in DNA: TGTGCCAGCAGCGTTTATGACCCTCCGTTGGACGGCTACACCTTC.

J is TRBJ2-1 and V is TRBV7-8; D is unclear. CDR1 is SGHVS and CDR2 is FQNEAQ in the germline V gene. V dropped 5 bases and J dropped 0 bases, with 11 bases sitting between them. CDR3 length equals 15 residues. CDR3 in DNA: TGTGCCAGCAGCCCCACGTCGAACTCCTACAATGAGCAGTTCTTC. It codes for CASSPTSNSYNEQFF.

V and J are TRBV4-3 and TRBJ1-2, with a tentative D call TRBD1 (6 bases). The length of the CDR3 is 15 residues. Germline V CDR1 and CDR2: LGHNA, YSLEER. V lost 2 bases and J lost 4, with 14 bases in between. The CDR3 loop is CASSQRTAYPYGYTF. CDR3 DNA sequence: TGCGCCAGCAGCCAACGGACAGCCTACCCCTATGGCTACACCTTC.

This clonotype came up a few times. In DNA, the CDR3 is TGCGCCAGCAGCCAAGAGGTAGCGGGGGGGTACGAGCAGTACTTC. This sequence encodes CASSQEVAGGYEQYF. This chain connects TRBV4-3 to TRBJ2-7; 11 bases agree with TRBD2. V was pared by 0 bases and J by 4 bases, with 2 bases of the junction left unmatched. This CDR3 spans 15 amino acids. CDR1 and CDR2 (germline): LGHNA, YSLEER.

The J gene is TRBJ2-1, the V gene TRBV9; D might be TRBD1 or TRBD2, each matching 5 bases. CDR3 size: 17 residues. CDR1 and CDR2 (germline): SGDLS, YYNGEE. The V and J ends lost 0 bases and 4 bases respectively, with 17 bases between them. CDR3: CASSVATGTTSYNEQFF. As DNA, the CDR3 is TGTGCCAGCAGCGTAGCCACCGGGACCACCTCATACAATGAGCAGTTCTTC.

The chain couples TRBV5-1 to TRBJ2-7; 7 positions match TRBD1. Trimming at V came to 0 bases and at J to 3 bases, leaving 3 bases not matched to a gene. Per the germline V gene, CDR1 is SGHRS and CDR2 is YFSETQ. The CDR3 consists of 14 residues. The CDR3 sequence: CASSLVGTDYEQYF. CDR3 in DNA: TGCGCCAGCAGCTTGGTAGGGACAGACTACGAGCAGTACTTC.

This chain connects TRBV28 to TRBJ2-3; the D gene is possibly TRBD2 (7 bases). The V gene's germline CDR1 is MDHEN and CDR2 SYDVKM. The ends were cut back, 4 bases at V and 0 bases at J, with 17 bases in the middle. The CDR3 consists of 17 residues. CDR3 residues: CASSWEIGGESTDTQYF. For the CDR3, the DNA is TGTGCCAGCAGTTGGGAAATAGGGGGGGAAAGCACAGATACGCAGTATTTT. Variable domain in full (rest from reference TRBV28 and TRBJ2-3): DVKVTQSSRYLVKRTGEKVFLECVQDMDHENMFWYRQDPGLGLRLIYFSYDVKMKEKGDIPEGYSVSREKKERFSLILESASTNQTSMYLCASSWEIGGESTDTQYFGPGTRLTVL.

V usage is TRBV10-3 and J usage is TRBJ1-4; D unresolved. Germline V lookup: CDR1 ENHRY, CDR2 SYGVKD. Trimming removed 0 bases from V and 0 bases from J, with 8 bases in between. CDR3 size: 16 residues. CDR3 DNA sequence: TGTGCCATCAGTGAGTCGACGGGTGCAACTAATGAAAAACTGTTTTTT. Its protein product is CAISESTGATNEKLFF.

The chain uses TRBV6-5 and TRBJ2-7; D uncertain. With 6 bases removed from V and 3 bases from J, the gap between germline ends came to 18 bases. This CDR3 is built from 15 residues. Germline values: CDR1 MNHEY, CDR2 SVGAGI. CDR3 coding DNA: TGTGCCAGCAGGGCTCCCGGCCCAAGGGACTACGAGCAGTACTTC. It is translated as CASRAPGPRDYEQYF.

The chain carries TRBV5-5 and TRBJ2-3; 11 positions agree with TRBD1. Germline values: CDR1 SGHKS, CDR2 YYEKEE (reference sequence). The CDR3 has 16 amino acids. The junction had 7 bases not matched to a gene; V was cut back by 2 bases and J by 5 bases. DNA for the CDR3: TGTGCCAGCAGCTTCTGGACAGGGGGCGCGGGAGATACGCAGTATTTT. Amino acid sequence: CASSFWTGGAGDTQYF. Full variable domain (missing parts from reference TRBV5-5 and TRBJ2-3): DAGVTQSPTHLIKTRGQQVTLRCSPISGHKSVSWYQQVLGQGPQFIFQYYEKEERGRGNFPDRFSARQFPNYSSELNVNALLLGDSALYLCASSFWTGGAGDTQYFGPGTRLTVL.

The CDR3: CASRRGRDVGTEAFF. The CDR3 DNA reads as TGTGCCAGCAGGAGGGGCAGGGATGTTGGAACTGAAGCTTTCTTT. The J gene is TRBJ1-1, the V gene TRBV6-2 or TRBV6-3; tentative D call: TRBD1 (5 bases). The CDR3 has 15 amino acids. The V gene lost 6 bases and the J gene lost 5 bases, with 19 bases spanning the gap. Germline V CDR1 and CDR2: MNHEY, SVGEGT.

This clonotype was seen a handful of times. The genes are TRBV7-2 and TRBJ2-3; D is uncertain. The V and J ends lost 1 base and 0 bases respectively, with 11 bases between them. The CDR3 consists of 16 residues. Germline CDR1 and CDR2: SGHTA and FQGNSA. For the CDR3, the DNA is TGTGCCAGCAGCTTAGTGTCCGAGTCTAGCACAGATACGCAGTATTTT. It codes for CASSLVSESSTDTQYF.

Many counts were recorded for this clonotype. The CDR3 reads CASEGLAGGDEQFF. The CDR3 region has the DNA TGTGCCAGCGAGGGACTAGCGGGAGGCGATGAGCAGTTCTTC. The chain employs TRBV2 and TRBJ2-1; 15 positions match TRBD2. V shed 8 bases, J shed 8 bases, and the junction held 4 bases outside the gene matches. Germline CDR1 is SNHLY and CDR2 is FYNNEI. This CDR3 has 14 residues.

The rearrangement links TRBV11-2 to TRBJ1-4; unclear D gene. Trimming left V 4 bases short and J 5 bases short, with 11 bases between. The CDR3 sequence is 14 residues long. Germline assignment: CDR1 SGHAT and CDR2 FQNNGV. For the CDR3, the DNA is TGTGCCAGCAGCTGGGCGTCAGGAAATGAAAAACTGTTTTTT. This codes for CASSWASGNEKLFF.

This clonotype showed up just a few times. This sequence joins TRBV4-1 and TRBJ2-3, with D possibly matching TRBD1 (6 bases). V was clipped by 4 bases and J by 0 bases, with 17 bases between them. The CDR3 runs to 17 residues. Per the germline V gene, CDR1 is MGHRA and CDR2 is YSYEKL. The CDR3: CASSPSQGTQSTDTQYF. As DNA, the CDR3 is TGCGCCAGCAGCCCAAGCCAGGGGACCCAAAGCACAGATACGCAGTATTTT.

The chain combines TRBV4-3 with TRBJ2-7, with D perhaps TRBD1 (5 bases). V lost 0 bases to trimming and J lost 0 bases, with 9 bases between them. CDR1 and CDR2 (germline): LGHNA, YSLEER. The CDR3 has 15 residues. CDR3 residues: CASSQESGPSYEQYF. The CDR3 coding sequence is TGCGCCAGCAGCCAAGAGTCAGGGCCCTCCTACGAGCAGTACTTC.

The chain is built from TRBV4-3 and TRBJ2-1; 8 bases are shared with TRBD1. J gave up 5 bases and V 3 bases, and 12 bases lay outside the gene matches. Germline CDR1 reads LGHNA; CDR2 reads YSLEER. The CDR3 contains 17 residues. CDR3 sequence reads: CASSQDEPGTGNNEQFF. As DNA, the CDR3 is TGCGCCAGCAGCCAGGATGAACCCGGGACAGGAAACAATGAGCAGTTCTTC.

This clonotype occurred once. V usage is TRBV5-4 and J usage is TRBJ2-1; D unresolved. This CDR3 region has 14 residues. Per the germline V gene, CDR1 is SGHNT and CDR2 is YYREEE (reference sequence). Trimming stripped 0 bases from V and 9 bases from J, with 13 bases between. As DNA, the CDR3 is TGTGCCAGCAGCTTGGGAACGGCCCCTGTTGAGCAGTTCTTC. As protein: CASSLGTAPVEQFF.

Of note for this clonotype: This may come from a read error, since a much larger clone is one base off. The gene calls are TRBV12-3 or TRBV12-4 and TRBJ2-1, with 8 bases matching TRBD2. After removal of 6 bases from V and 8 bases from J, the junction contained 9 bases not matched to a gene. This CDR3 comprises 14 residues. CDR3 amino acids: CASRTGTSLDEQFF. The CDR3 DNA reads TGTGCCAGCAGAACCGGGACTAGTTTGGATGAGCAGTTCTTC.

The rearrangement uses TRBV24-1 and TRBJ2-1; TRBD1 agrees at 7 bases. This CDR3 spans 16 amino acids. The germline V gene has CDR1 KGHDR and CDR2 SFDVKD. Trimming at V came to 0 bases and at J to 5 bases, leaving 6 bases not matched to a gene. In DNA, the CDR3 is TGTGCCACCAGTGATTTGGACAGGACAGGAAACAATGAGCAGTTCTTC. This sequence encodes CATSDLDRTGNNEQFF.

The chain has TRBV4-3 and TRBJ2-1; 9 bases align to TRBD1. Germline V gives CDR1 LGHNA, CDR2 YSLEER. Germline trimming cut 2 bases from V and 9 bases from J; bases unmatched to any gene: 17. The CDR3 contains 18 residues. CDR3 amino acids: CASSQSWVGQGAFLEQFF. Here the CDR3 DNA reads TGCGCCAGCAGCCAAAGTTGGGTGGGACAGGGAGCGTTTCTTGAGCAGTTCTTC.

V usage is TRBV5-1 and J usage is TRBJ2-1; either TRBD1 or TRBD2 may supply D (5 bases each). V was trimmed by 3 bases and J by 0 bases, leaving 10 bases between them. This CDR3 contains 15 residues. CDR1 and CDR2 (germline): SGHRS, YFSETQ. CDR3 residues: CASSWGKSSYNEQFF. CDR3 nucleotides: TGCGCCAGCAGCTGGGGGAAGAGCTCCTACAATGAGCAGTTCTTC.

The V call is TRBV3-1, the J call TRBJ1-1, with D unresolved. Deletions cut 11 bases from V and 1 base from J, with 11 bases between. The CDR3 loop spans 12 amino acids. The germline V gene encodes CDR1 LGHDT and CDR2 YNNKEL (reference sequence). For the CDR3, the DNA is TGTGCCCCCCAGCAATCGAACACTGAAGCTTTCTTT. Protein product: CAPQQSNTEAFF.

This clonotype was detected once. The chain recombines TRBV5-1 with TRBJ1-6; D ambiguous. V was pared by 4 bases and J by 5 bases, with 13 bases between. There are 15 residues in the CDR3. Germline-derived CDR1 and CDR2 are SGHRS and YFSETQ. This CDR3 is CASSPWGGNNSPLHF. Written as DNA, the CDR3 is TGCGCCAGCAGCCCCTGGGGAGGGAATAATTCACCCCTCCACTTT. Using reference TRBV5-1 and TRBJ1-6 for the parts outside the CDR3, the full variable domain is KAGVTQTPRYLIKTRGQQVTLSCSPISGHRSVSWYQQTPGQGLQFLFEYFSETQRNKGNFPGRFSGRQFSNSRSEMNVSTLELGDSALYLCASSPWGGNNSPLHFGNGTRLTVT.

This chain uses TRBV4-2 with TRBJ2-7; TRBD1 is a possible D gene (6 bases). The DNA end lines up better with TRBJ2-5; the J call may be wrong. Germline V CDR1 and CDR2: LGHNA, YNFKEQ. The CDR3 is made up of 14 amino acids. In DNA, the CDR3 is TGTGCCAGCAGCCAAGAAGACAGGACGGAGACCCAGTACTTC. This codes for CASSQEDRTETQYF.

This chain uses TRBV20-1 with TRBJ2-1, with D possibly TRBD2 on 5 matching bases. The length of the CDR3 is 15 residues. CDR1 is DFQATT and CDR2 is SNEGSKA in the germline V gene (reference sequence). Deletions cut 3 bases from V and 2 bases from J, with 14 bases between. As DNA, the CDR3 is TGCAGTGCTAGGGCCACGCTAGCCCCCTACAATGAGCAGTTCTTC. It codes for CSARATLAPYNEQFF.

This chain joins TRBV7-8 and TRBJ1-5; 8 bases match TRBD1. V was pared by 4 bases and J by 7 bases, with 6 bases of the junction left unmatched. The germline V gene has CDR1 SGHVS and CDR2 FQNEAQ. The CDR3 totals 14 residues. The CDR3 is CASSSGQVGQPQHF. CDR3 in DNA: TGTGCCAGCAGCTCGGGACAGGTCGGGCAGCCCCAGCATTTT. Full variable domain (rest looked up from reference TRBV7-8 and TRBJ1-5): GAGVSQSPRYKVAKRGQDVALRCDPISGHVSLFWYQQALGQGPEFLTYFQNEAQLDKSGLPSDRFFAERPEGSVSTLKIQRTQQEDSAVYLCASSSGQVGQPQHFGDGTRLSIL.

This clonotype was counted a few times. This may arise from a read error, as a much more abundant clone is one base away. The gene calls are TRBV27 and TRBJ2-5; no clear D. V lost 3 bases, J lost 1 base, and 3 bases lay in between. This CDR3 is built from 12 residues. Germline V gene lookup returns CDR1 MNHEY and CDR2 SMNVEV (reference sequence). In DNA form, the CDR3 reads TGTGCCAGCAGTTTCGTCCAAGAGACCCAGTACTTC. Encoded protein: CASSFVQETQYF.

Ten or more counts support this clonotype. CDR3 sequence: CASSDNYEQYF. CDR3 sequence (DNA): TGTGCCAGCAGTGACAACTACGAGCAGTACTTC. The rearrangement links TRBV25-1 to TRBJ2-7; D is uncertain. Trimming stripped 3 bases from V and 3 bases from J, with 3 bases between. The CDR3 is 11 amino acids. CDR1 MGHDK and CDR2 SYGVNS come from the germline V gene.